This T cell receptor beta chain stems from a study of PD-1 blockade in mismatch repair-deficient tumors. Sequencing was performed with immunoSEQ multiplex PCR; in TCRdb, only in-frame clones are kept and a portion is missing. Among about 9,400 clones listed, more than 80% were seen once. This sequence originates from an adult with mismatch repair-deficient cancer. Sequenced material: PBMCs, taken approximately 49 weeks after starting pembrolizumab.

Here the CDR3 reads CASSFGQYNGYTF. The CDR3 nucleotides are TGTGCCAGCAGCTTCGGACAGTATAATGGCTACACCTTC. The chain joins TRBV7-3 to TRBJ1-2; TRBD1 might be the D (6 bases). From germline, CDR1 is SGHTA and CDR2 FQGTGA. The CDR3 contains 13 residues. V shed 3 bases and J shed 6 bases, with 11 bases lying between them.